This T cell receptor beta chain was identified during a study of blood T cell repertoires in COVID-19. For the study at large: The origin of the acute and convalescent COVID-19 samples was the United States, Italy and Spain. Sample material is recorded as cDNA or gDNA derived from T cells, B-cell-depleted T cells, or PBMCs.

V was clipped by 0 bases and J by 5 bases, with 4 bases between them. Germline values: CDR1 SQVTM, CDR2 ANQGSEA. The length of the CDR3 is 11 residues. Per the original data handling: Researchers report that nucleated cell counts were estimated from reference gene primer amplification. The assay was immunoSEQ multiplex PCR, and TCRdb's table has in-frame clones only and misses some. V and J calls and clone size are given by that table; D and trimming were obtained from the DNA. Of 55,000 to 70,000 clones detected, roughly 80% appear once; the ten largest clones hold more than 9.5%. V and J are TRBV29-1 and TRBJ2-5; no firm D call. The sample comprised peripheral blood. The receptor was isolated from an elderly woman with acute or convalescent COVID-19. DNA of the CDR3: TGCAGCGTTGAAGATCTGGAGACCCAGTACTTC. The encoded protein is CSVEDLETQYF. The full variable domain, completed using reference TRBV29-1 and TRBJ2-5, is SAVISQKPSRDICQRGTSLTIQCQVDSQVTMMFWYRQQPGQSLTLIATANQGSEATYESGFVIDKFPISRPNLTFSTLTVSNMSPEDSSIYLCSVEDLETQYFGPGTRLLVL.